Presented here are 12 T cell receptor beta chains from one specimen sequenced in a study of shared clonotypes between healthy human individuals. Sequencing used immunoSEQ multiplex PCR; TCRdb keeps in-frame clones, though not all of them. The table shows about 2.3 million clones, with 85% to 95% occurring only once. The material sequenced was naive CD4+ T cells from PBMCs. The subset: CD45RA+ positively selected. Source of these receptors: a man aged 18 to 29 in good health. Some clones in this sample may be carry-over from other donors' samples.

The rearrangement links TRBV6-5 to TRBJ2-7; either TRBD1 or TRBD2 may fit D (5 bases each). V lost 2 bases to trimming and J lost 4 bases, with 18 bases between them. The CDR3 consists of 16 residues. CDR1 is MNHEY, CDR2 SVGAGI, per germline. DNA for the CDR3: TGTGCCAGCAGTTACGTGGGTGAGGGGCGCCGGTACGAGCAGTACTTC. Translation: CASSYVGEGRRYEQYF.

V and J are TRBV10-3 and TRBJ1-1; no firm D call. Germline-derived CDR1 and CDR2 are ENHRY and SYGVKD. CDR3 length equals 11 residues. CDR3 in amino acids: CVVGSYTEAFF. The DNA for the CDR3 is TGTGTGGTGGGAAGTTATACTGAAGCTTTCTTT.

This chain connects TRBV25-1 to TRBJ2-1; 11 nucleotides align to TRBD2. Trimming cost V 9 bases and J 3 bases; bases outside gene matches: 7. The germline CDR1 and CDR2 sequences are MGHDK and SYGVNS. CDR3 size: 15 residues. The CDR3 coding sequence is TGTGCCAGTCAATCGGGACTAGCGGTCTACAATGAGCAGTTCTTC. It is translated as CASQSGLAVYNEQFF.

The chain employs TRBV5-1 and TRBJ1-1; the D is unclear. The germline V gene has CDR1 SGHRS and CDR2 YFSETQ. The V end was cut by 0 bases, the J end by 3 bases, with 15 bases between. The CDR3 length is 16 residues. DNA for the CDR3: TGCGCCAGCAGCTTGGAGACCGCCCCGTGGGACACTGAAGCTTTCTTT. It specifies CASSLETAPWDTEAFF.

This clone has only one observation. V is TRBV30 and J is TRBJ2-7; D not certain. Trimming removed 3 bases from V and 6 bases from J, with 9 bases in between. This CDR3 spans 11 amino acids. Germline values: CDR1 GTSNPN, CDR2 SVGIG (reference sequence). CDR3 bases: TGTGCCTGGAGCCCCGGGTTCGAGCAGTACTTC. This sequence encodes CAWSPGFEQYF.

This chain uses TRBV28 with TRBJ2-1; 7 nucleotides align to TRBD1. Germline assignment: CDR1 MDHEN and CDR2 SYDVKM. The CDR3 consists of 21 residues. V trimming: 4 bases; J trimming: 0 bases; junction bases outside the gene matches: 21. CDR3 sequence: CASSSTKSTGIPLSSYNEQFF. The DNA for the CDR3 is TGTGCCAGCAGTTCCACCAAATCGACAGGGATTCCCCTCAGCTCCTACAATGAGCAGTTCTTC.

The gene calls are TRBV7-9 and TRBJ2-1, with D tentatively TRBD1 (5 bases). V dropped 1 base and J dropped 9 bases, with 13 bases sitting between them. The CDR3 covers 14 residues. Looked up from germline, CDR1 is SEHNR and CDR2 is FQNEAQ (reference sequence). The CDR3 nucleotides read TGTGCCAGCAGCTTAGAACTGGTTGGGGCTGAGCAGTTCTTC. This encodes CASSLELVGAEQFF.

This clone was recorded a few times. V is TRBV6-5 and J is TRBJ1-1; D remains ambiguous. V lost 0 bases and J 5 bases, leaving 10 bases between the germline ends. The length of the CDR3 is 14 residues. Germline V CDR1 and CDR2: MNHEY, SVGAGI. DNA for the CDR3: TGTGCCAGCAGTTACTCGGTTCGAGTGACTGAAGCTTTCTTT. Translated: CASSYSVRVTEAFF.

As concerns this clone: A read error may produce the germline difference seen at one junction end. The rearrangement joins TRBV29-1 to TRBJ2-5; 8 bases are a match to TRBD1. Per germline, CDR1 SQVTM and CDR2 ANQGSEA. The CDR3 runs to 14 residues. This CDR3 is CSVSQGARQETQHF. DNA for the CDR3: TGCAGCGTCTCCCAGGGGGCGCGGCAAGAGACCCAGCACTTC.

The V gene is TRBV6-1, the J gene TRBJ1-3, with D maybe TRBD1 (5 bases). CDR1 and CDR2 (germline): MNHNS, SASEGT. V was trimmed by 0 bases and J by 3 bases, leaving 9 bases between them. The CDR3 is 15 amino acids. The CDR3 sequence is CASSEARVYGNTIYF. The DNA of the CDR3 is TGTGCCAGCAGTGAAGCCAGGGTCTATGGAAACACCATATATTTT.

The chain links TRBV9 to TRBJ2-3; 10 nucleotides align to TRBD1. Per germline, CDR1 SGDLS and CDR2 YYNGEE. There are 15 residues in the CDR3. Trimming took 4 bases from V and 4 from J; bases not matched to a gene: 6. CDR3 DNA: TGTGCCAGCAGCCCCCGGGACAGGGGCGCAGATACGCAGTATTTT. It translates to CASSPRDRGADTQYF.

This chain joins TRBV9 and TRBJ1-2; 11 bases map to TRBD1. The germline V gene encodes CDR1 SGDLS and CDR2 YYNGEE. The CDR3 is 15 amino acids. Losses at the gene ends were 2 bases for V and 8 bases for J; bases not matched to a gene: 8. The CDR3 region has the DNA TGTGCCAGCAGCGTCTGGACAGGGGGCGACGAGGGCTACACCTTC. It codes for CASSVWTGGDEGYTF.